The 20 T cell receptor beta chains listed next were all sequenced from one sample in a study of T-cell reconstitution after alpha-beta-depleted transplantation in children listed by TCRdb under 2016. The sample's treatment or condition label is to be understood as: allogeneic hematopoietic cell transplantation with graft depleted of TCRalphabeta T cells and CD19 B cells. The library was generated by PCR. The listed sequencing device is Illumina HiSeq 2500. TCR libraries were prepared with molecular barcoding, using unique molecular identifiers to normalize TCRbeta repertoire quantification. In-frame beta chains were kept once TCRdb had trimmed the public reads at Q25 with fastp and called clones with MiXCR. Rows merge per CDR3 protein into single entries with the most common DNA and genes. The sample data list about 150,000 distinct CDR3 sequences, and over 8.5% of these were observed just once. The ten largest make up over 10% of the sample.

Sequenced material: PBMCs, taken before TCRalphabeta/CD19-depleted stem cell transplant. Receptors originate from a boy aged 2 to 10 with acute myeloid leukemia, due to receive a stem cell transplant.

The sample holds many counts of this clonotype. The V call is TRBV6-1, the J call TRBJ2-3, with TRBD1 identical over 10 bases. The V and J ends lost 6 bases and 3 bases, in that order; junction bases with no gene match: 12. Per germline, CDR1 MNHNS and CDR2 SASEGT. This CDR3 spans 17 amino acids. CDR3 sequence (DNA): TGTGCCAGCAGCCGACCCCACGGACAGGGGGAGACAGATACGCAGTATTTT. It encodes CASSRPHGQGETDTQYF.

The sample holds many counts of this clonotype. The chain joins TRBV4-2 to TRBJ1-1, with a weak D call TRBD1 (6 bases). From germline, CDR1 is LGHNA and CDR2 YNFKEQ. V was shortened by 2 bases and J by 1 base, with 11 bases between the two germline ends. The CDR3 loop spans 15 amino acids. The CDR3 nucleotides are TGTGCCAGCAGCCAACAGATACAGGGGAACACTGAAGCTTTCTTT. This translates into CASSQQIQGNTEAFF.

There are many counts of this clonotype. The gene calls are TRBV6-1 and TRBJ2-1; D is perhaps TRBD2 (6 bases). Trimming shortened V by 11 bases and J by 4 bases, and 15 bases separated the two germline ends. CDR3 size: 13 residues. Germline assignment: CDR1 MNHNS and CDR2 SASEGT. The CDR3 DNA reads TGTGCCGTTCGGGACTCAATTTACAATGAGCAGTTCTTC. This sequence encodes CAVRDSIYNEQFF.

A note on this clonotype: Since the CDR3 does not end with the conserved phenylalanine or tryptophan, this likely comes from a read error. V is TRBV3-1 and J is TRBJ2-1, with D perhaps matching TRBD2 (6 bases). The CDR3 totals 15 residues. Germline CDR1 LGHDT, CDR2 YNNKEL (reference sequence). This CDR3 is CANSQGLAEAFEQFL. The DNA of the CDR3 is TGTGCCAACAGCCAGGGACTGGCGGAAGCTTTTGAGCAGTTCCTC.

Comment on this clonotype: The junction differs from germline at one of its ends, possibly a read error. The J gene is TRBJ2-3, the V gene TRBV7-2; tentative D call: TRBD1 (5 bases). The CDR3 is 15 residues long. The germline V gene has CDR1 SGHTA and CDR2 FQGNSA. In DNA, the CDR3 is TGTGCCGGCAGCTTTACAGGCCTCACCACAGATACGCAGTATTTT. This encodes CAGSFTGLTTDTQYF.

This clonotype was seen repeatedly, ten times or more. This rearrangement joins TRBV4-1 to TRBJ2-3; D is undetermined. The CDR3 extends over 15 amino acids. Germline assignment: CDR1 MGHRA and CDR2 YSYEKL. Trimming stripped 1 base from V and 0 bases from J, with 8 bases between. The CDR3 nucleotides read TGCGCCAGCAGCCAAGTTATCTTGAGCACAGATACGCAGTATTTT. It is translated as CASSQVILSTDTQYF.

This clonotype occurred many times. The CDR3 spells CSARHGGTGRETQYF. The CDR3 nucleotides are TGCAGTGCTAGACACGGGGGGACAGGGCGCGAGACCCAGTACTTC. The chain is built from TRBV20-1 and TRBJ2-5; 9 bases map to TRBD1. Trimming removed 2 bases from V and 5 bases from J; junction bases left unmatched: 9. Germline CDR1 and CDR2: DFQATT and SNEGSKA (reference sequence). The CDR3 is 15 amino acids.

This clonotype was counted many times. The rearrangement joins TRBV6-5 to TRBJ1-1; D not resolved. CDR1 and CDR2 (germline): MNHEY, SVGAGI. The CDR3 has 13 residues. Trimming pared 2 bases from V and 7 bases from J, leaving 11 bases between. The CDR3 DNA reads TGTGCCAGCAGTTACACCGACTCAGATGAAGCTTTCTTT. Its translation is CASSYTDSDEAFF.

This clonotype was observed at least ten times. This chain joins TRBV3-1 and TRBJ2-1, with 9 positions matching TRBD1. The CDR3 loop spans 14 amino acids. Germline V gene lookup returns CDR1 LGHDT and CDR2 YNNKEL (reference sequence). The J segment lost 6 bases and the V segment lost 6 bases, leaving 6 bases of the junction unmatched. CDR3 nucleotides: TGTGCCAGCAGTCAGTGGACAGGGGCCAATGAGCAGTTCTTC. Its translation: CASSQWTGANEQFF.

This clonotype has at least ten counts. J is TRBJ2-2 and V is TRBV9, with D maybe TRBD1 (6 bases). The CDR3 extends over 14 amino acids. V dropped 3 bases and J dropped 1 base, with 7 bases sitting between them. The germline V gene encodes CDR1 SGDLS and CDR2 YYNGEE. The CDR3 nucleotides are TGTGCCAGCAGCGGGGGACAGAACACCGGGGAGCTGTTTTTT. Encoded protein: CASSGGQNTGELFF.

This clonotype was counted many times. The V and J genes are TRBV10-2 and TRBJ2-5, with TRBD2 matching over 9 bases. V gave up 2 bases and J gave up 5 bases; unmatched junction bases: 6. Germline V lookup: CDR1 WSHSY, CDR2 SAAADI. The CDR3 spans 15 residues. This CDR3 is CASSERGGAGETQYF. The CDR3 DNA reads as TGCGCCAGCAGTGAGCGCGGGGGGGCCGGCGAGACCCAGTACTTC.

This clonotype appeared many times. This chain links TRBV27 with TRBJ2-7; 8 bases line up with TRBD2. This CDR3 is 14 amino acids long. With V trimmed by 6 bases and J by 9 bases, 13 bases remained unmatched. The germline CDR1 and CDR2 sequences are MNHEY and SMNVEV (reference sequence). The CDR3 spells CASRRAGEGVGQYF. Written as DNA, the CDR3 is TGTGCCAGCAGGAGAGCGGGAGAAGGAGTCGGGCAGTACTTC.

This clonotype appeared many times. V gene TRBV20-1 combines with J gene TRBJ2-1; a weak D match, TRBD2 (6 bases). This CDR3 spans 13 amino acids. Germline values: CDR1 DFQATT, CDR2 SNEGSKA (reference sequence). The V end was cut by 6 bases, the J end by 8 bases, with 17 bases between. The CDR3 reads CSAVPGVIYEQFF. The CDR3, as DNA: TGCAGTGCCGTACCGGGGGTTATCTATGAGCAGTTCTTC.

At least ten counts were recorded for this clonotype. The chain couples TRBV24-1 to TRBJ1-5; D remains unclear. This CDR3 region has 13 residues. CDR1 is KGHDR, CDR2 SFDVKD, per germline. V was clipped by 3 bases and J by 1 base, with 3 bases between them. This chain's CDR3 is CATSDSSNQPQHF. The DNA for the CDR3 is TGTGCCACCAGTGATAGCAGCAATCAGCCCCAGCATTTT.

This clonotype was detected many times. CDR3 region: CASSLTGTVNYGYTF. The CDR3 DNA follows: TGCGCCAGCAGCCTCACCGGGACAGTTAACTATGGCTACACCTTC. This chain connects TRBV5-1 to TRBJ1-2, with 7 nucleotides matching TRBD1. Germline V gene data show CDR1 as SGHRS and CDR2 as YFSETQ. CDR3 length equals 15 residues. J lost 1 base, V lost 4 bases, and 7 bases had no gene match.

This clonotype was recorded many times. CDR3 sequence: CSARKRIYEQYF. DNA of the CDR3: TGCAGTGCTAGGAAGAGGATCTACGAGCAGTACTTC. V and J are TRBV20-1 and TRBJ2-7; no reliable D call. V was trimmed by 3 bases and J by 3 bases, leaving 9 bases between them. The germline CDR1 and CDR2 sequences are DFQATT and SNEGSKA (reference sequence). This CDR3 contains 12 residues.

Note on this clonotype: One base away lies a much larger clone, so this may be a sequencing read error. The chain links TRBV7-2 to TRBJ1-2, with 10 bases identical to TRBD1. Germline V gene lookup returns CDR1 SGHTA and CDR2 FQGNSA. CDR3 length: 16 amino acids. CDR3 region: CAISLAGAGTGDGYTF. As DNA, the CDR3 is TGTGCCATCAGCTTAGCGGGGGCCGGGACAGGGGATGGCTACACCTTC.

This clonotype was counted at least ten times. This chain connects TRBV7-9 to TRBJ1-4, with D tentatively TRBD1 (6 bases). Germline V lookup: CDR1 SEHNR, CDR2 FQNEAQ (reference sequence). The CDR3 loop spans 12 amino acids. V lost 3 bases and J 7 bases, leaving 6 bases between the germline ends. The DNA of the CDR3 is TGTGCCAGCAGCTTGACAGGTGAAAAACTGTTTTTT. As protein: CASSLTGEKLFF.

This clonotype came up many times. The chain uses TRBV20-1 and TRBJ2-7; 11 bases map to TRBD1. Looked up from germline, CDR1 is DFQATT and CDR2 is SNEGSKA (reference sequence). Trimming cost V 4 bases and J 4 bases; bases outside gene matches: 6. The CDR3 contains 14 residues. DNA of the CDR3: TGCAGTGCTAACCCCGGGACAGGGGGTTACGAGCAGTACTTC. Its protein product is CSANPGTGGYEQYF.

This clonotype was observed many times. This chain links TRBV5-5 with TRBJ2-1; D might be TRBD2 (5 bases). The CDR3 covers 15 residues. V dropped 0 bases and J dropped 7 bases, with 14 bases sitting between them. Germline assignment: CDR1 SGHKS and CDR2 YYEKEE (reference sequence). In nucleotides, the CDR3 is TGTGCCAGCAGCTTGGAGGGATCGGGGAGAAATGAGCAGTTCTTC. Translated, it gives CASSLEGSGRNEQFF.